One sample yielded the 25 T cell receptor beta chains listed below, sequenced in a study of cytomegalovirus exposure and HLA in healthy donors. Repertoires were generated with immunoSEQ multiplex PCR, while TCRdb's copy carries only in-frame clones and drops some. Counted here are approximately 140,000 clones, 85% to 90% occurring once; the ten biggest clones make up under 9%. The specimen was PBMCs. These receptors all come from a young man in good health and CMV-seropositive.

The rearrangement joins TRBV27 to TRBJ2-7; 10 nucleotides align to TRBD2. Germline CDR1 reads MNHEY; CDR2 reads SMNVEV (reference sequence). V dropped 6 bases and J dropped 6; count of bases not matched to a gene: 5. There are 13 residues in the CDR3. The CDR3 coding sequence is TGTGCCAGCAGCCTAGCGGGAGTAAGCGAGCAGTACTTC. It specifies CASSLAGVSEQYF.

This chain's CDR3 is CASSPGLAALPGANVLTF. CDR3 sequence (DNA): TGTGCCAGCAGCCCGGGACTAGCGGCGCTCCCTGGGGCCAACGTCCTGACTTTC. The rearrangement uses TRBV5-6 and TRBJ2-6; 11 bases are a match to TRBD2. The V segment lost 4 bases and the J segment 2 bases; nucleotides outside the gene matches: 8. The CDR3 covers 18 residues. CDR1 and CDR2 from the germline V gene are SGHDT and YYEEEE. The full variable domain, with the rest looked up from reference TRBV5-6 and TRBJ2-6, is DAGVTQSPTHLIKTRGQQVTLRCSPKSGHDTVSWYQQALGQGPQFIFQYYEEEERQRGNFPDRFSGHQFPNYSSELNVNALLLGDSALYLCASSPGLAALPGANVLTFGAGSRLTVL.

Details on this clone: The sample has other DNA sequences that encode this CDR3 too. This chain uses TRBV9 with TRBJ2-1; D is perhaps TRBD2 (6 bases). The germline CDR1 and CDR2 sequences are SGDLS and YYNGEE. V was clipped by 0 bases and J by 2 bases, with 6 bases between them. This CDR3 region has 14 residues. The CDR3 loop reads CASSVGGAYNEQFF. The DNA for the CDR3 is TGTGCCAGCAGCGTAGGGGGGGCCTACAATGAGCAGTTCTTC.

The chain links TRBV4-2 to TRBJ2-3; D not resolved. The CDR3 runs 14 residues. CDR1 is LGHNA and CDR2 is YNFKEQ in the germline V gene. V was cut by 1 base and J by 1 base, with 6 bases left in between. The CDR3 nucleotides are TGTGCCAGCAGCCAAGGTCGAGGCACAGATACGCAGTATTTT. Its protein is CASSQGRGTDTQYF.

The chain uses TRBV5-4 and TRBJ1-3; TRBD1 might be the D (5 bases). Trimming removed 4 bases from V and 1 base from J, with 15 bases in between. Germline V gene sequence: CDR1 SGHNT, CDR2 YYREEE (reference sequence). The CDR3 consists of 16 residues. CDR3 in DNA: TGTGCCAGCAGCCCCGCGCGGGGGAGTTCTGGAAACACCATATATTTT. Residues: CASSPARGSSGNTIYF.

CDR3 sequence: CAINQAGSTGELFF. CDR3 in DNA: TGTGCCATCAATCAAGCGGGGAGCACCGGGGAGCTGTTTTTT. The chain employs TRBV10-3 and TRBJ2-2, with 7 bases fitting TRBD2. Trimming removed 7 bases from V and 4 bases from J; junction bases left unmatched: 6. The CDR3 covers 14 residues. Germline V gives CDR1 ENHRY, CDR2 SYGVKD.

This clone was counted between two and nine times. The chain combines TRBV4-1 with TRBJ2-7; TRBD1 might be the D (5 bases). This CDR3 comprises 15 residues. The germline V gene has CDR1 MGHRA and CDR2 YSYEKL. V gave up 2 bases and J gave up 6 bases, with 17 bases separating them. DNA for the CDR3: TGCGCCAGCAGCCAAACTATCAGCGTGGGGCTCGAGCAGTACTTC. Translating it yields CASSQTISVGLEQYF.

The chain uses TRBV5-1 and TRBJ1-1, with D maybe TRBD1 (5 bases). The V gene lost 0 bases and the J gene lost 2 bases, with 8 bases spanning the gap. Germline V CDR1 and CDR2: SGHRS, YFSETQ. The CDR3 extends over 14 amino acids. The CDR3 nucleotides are TGCGCCAGCAGCTTGGGGACATCCAACACTGAAGCTTTCTTT. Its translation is CASSLGTSNTEAFF.

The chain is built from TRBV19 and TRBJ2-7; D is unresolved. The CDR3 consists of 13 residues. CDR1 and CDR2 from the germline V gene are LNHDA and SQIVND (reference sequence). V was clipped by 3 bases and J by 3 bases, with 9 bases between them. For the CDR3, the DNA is TGTGCCAGTAGTATCGGTCTGATCTACGAGCAGTACTTC. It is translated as CASSIGLIYEQYF.

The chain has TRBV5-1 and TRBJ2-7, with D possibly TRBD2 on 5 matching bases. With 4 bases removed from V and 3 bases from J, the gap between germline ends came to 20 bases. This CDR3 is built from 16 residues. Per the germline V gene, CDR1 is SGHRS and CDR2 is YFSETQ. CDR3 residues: CASSDGLLGPNYEQYF. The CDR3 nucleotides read TGCGCCAGCAGCGACGGACTCCTCGGTCCCAACTACGAGCAGTACTTC.

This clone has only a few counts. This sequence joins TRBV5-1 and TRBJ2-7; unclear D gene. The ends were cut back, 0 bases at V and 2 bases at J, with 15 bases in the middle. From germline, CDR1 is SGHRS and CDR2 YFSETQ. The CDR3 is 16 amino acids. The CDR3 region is CASSLAFPGGTYEQYF. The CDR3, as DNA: TGCGCCAGCAGCTTGGCCTTCCCTGGCGGCACCTACGAGCAGTACTTC. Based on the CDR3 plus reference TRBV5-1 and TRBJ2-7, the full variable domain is KAGVTQTPRYLIKTRGQQVTLSCSPISGHRSVSWYQQTPGQGLQFLFEYFSETQRNKGNFPGRFSGRQFSNSRSEMNVSTLELGDSALYLCASSLAFPGGTYEQYFGPGTRLTVT.

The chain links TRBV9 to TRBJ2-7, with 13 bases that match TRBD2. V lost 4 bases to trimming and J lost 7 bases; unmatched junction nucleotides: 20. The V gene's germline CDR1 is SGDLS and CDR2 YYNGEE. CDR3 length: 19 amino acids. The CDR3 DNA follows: TGTGCCAGCAGCCCTCACGGGGATCCATGGACTAGCGGGAGTGGTGAGCAGTACTTC. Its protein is CASSPHGDPWTSGSGEQYF.

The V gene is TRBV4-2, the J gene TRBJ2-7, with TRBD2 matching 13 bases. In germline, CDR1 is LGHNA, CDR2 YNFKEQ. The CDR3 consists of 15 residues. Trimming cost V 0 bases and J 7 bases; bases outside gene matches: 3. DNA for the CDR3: TGTGCCAGCAGCCAAGACGGACTAGCGGGAGAAGAGCAGTACTTC. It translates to CASSQDGLAGEEQYF.

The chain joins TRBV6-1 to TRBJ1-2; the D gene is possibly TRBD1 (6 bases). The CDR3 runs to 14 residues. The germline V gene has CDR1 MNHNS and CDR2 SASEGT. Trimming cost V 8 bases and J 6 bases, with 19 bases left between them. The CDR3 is CASHFQGTGNGYTF. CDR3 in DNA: TGTGCCAGCCATTTCCAGGGGACGGGCAATGGCTACACCTTC.

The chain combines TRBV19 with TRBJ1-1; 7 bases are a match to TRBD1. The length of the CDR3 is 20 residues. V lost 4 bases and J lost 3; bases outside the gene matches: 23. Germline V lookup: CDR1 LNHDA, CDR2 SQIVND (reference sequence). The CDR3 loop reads CASSTPSTDREIRSDTEAFF. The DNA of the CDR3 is TGTGCCAGTAGTACGCCATCCACCGACAGGGAGATACGTTCCGACACTGAAGCTTTCTTT.

The CDR3 loop is CASSDTGNTEAFF. CDR3 in DNA: TGTGCCAGCAGTGATACAGGGAACACTGAAGCTTTCTTT. This chain uses TRBV6-5 with TRBJ1-1; possibly TRBD1 for D (5 bases). Germline CDR1 and CDR2: MNHEY and SVGAGI. CDR3 length: 13 residues. V was cut by 5 bases and J by 1 base, with 8 bases left in between.

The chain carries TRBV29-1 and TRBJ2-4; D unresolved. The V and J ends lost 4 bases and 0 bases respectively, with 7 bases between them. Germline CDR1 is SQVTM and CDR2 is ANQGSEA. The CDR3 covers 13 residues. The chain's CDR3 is CSVVSLAKNIQYF. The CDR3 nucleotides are TGCAGCGTTGTTTCACTAGCCAAAAACATTCAGTACTTC.

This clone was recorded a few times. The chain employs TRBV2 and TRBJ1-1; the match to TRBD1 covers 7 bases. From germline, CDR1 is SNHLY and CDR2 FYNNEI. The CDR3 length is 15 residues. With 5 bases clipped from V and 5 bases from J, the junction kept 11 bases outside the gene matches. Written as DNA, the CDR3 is TGTGCCAGCAGTCACAGGGGAACGGGGTGGACTGAAGCTTTCTTT. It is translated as CASSHRGTGWTEAFF.

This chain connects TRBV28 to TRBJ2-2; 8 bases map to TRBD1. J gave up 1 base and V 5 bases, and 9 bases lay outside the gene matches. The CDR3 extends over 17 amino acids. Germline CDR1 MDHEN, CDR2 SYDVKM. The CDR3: CASSPSPGQVNTGELFF. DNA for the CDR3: TGTGCCAGCAGTCCTTCCCCGGGACAGGTGAACACCGGGGAGCTGTTTTTT.

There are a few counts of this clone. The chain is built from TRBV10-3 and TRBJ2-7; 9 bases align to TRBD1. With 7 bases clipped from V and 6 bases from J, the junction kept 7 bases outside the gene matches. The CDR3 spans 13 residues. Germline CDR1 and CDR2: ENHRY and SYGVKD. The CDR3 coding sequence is TGTGCCATCAAATCGGGACAGGGTTCCGAGCAGTACTTC. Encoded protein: CAIKSGQGSEQYF.

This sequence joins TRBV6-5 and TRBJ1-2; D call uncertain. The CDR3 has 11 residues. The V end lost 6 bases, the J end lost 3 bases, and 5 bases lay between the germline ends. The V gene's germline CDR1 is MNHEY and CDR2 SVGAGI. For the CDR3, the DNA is TGTGCCAGCAGCCTAGACTATGGCTACACCTTC. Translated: CASSLDYGYTF.

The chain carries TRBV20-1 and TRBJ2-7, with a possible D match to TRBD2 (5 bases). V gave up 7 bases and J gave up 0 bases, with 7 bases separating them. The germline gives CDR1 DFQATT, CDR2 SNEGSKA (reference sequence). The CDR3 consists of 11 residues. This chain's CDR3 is CSGGSSYEQYF. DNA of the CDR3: TGCAGTGGTGGGAGCTCCTACGAGCAGTACTTC.

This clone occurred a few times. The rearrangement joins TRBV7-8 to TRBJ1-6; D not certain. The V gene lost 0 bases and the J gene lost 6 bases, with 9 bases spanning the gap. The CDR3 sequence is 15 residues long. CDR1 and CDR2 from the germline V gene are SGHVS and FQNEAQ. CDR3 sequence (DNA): TGTGCCAGCAGCTTAGCGTCGGTGTCTAATTCACCCCTCCACTTT. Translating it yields CASSLASVSNSPLHF.

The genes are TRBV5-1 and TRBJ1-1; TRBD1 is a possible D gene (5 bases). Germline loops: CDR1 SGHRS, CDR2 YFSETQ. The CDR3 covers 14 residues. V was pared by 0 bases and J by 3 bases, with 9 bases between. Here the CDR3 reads CASSLGAGYTEAFF. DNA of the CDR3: TGCGCCAGCAGCTTGGGCGCAGGGTACACTGAAGCTTTCTTT.

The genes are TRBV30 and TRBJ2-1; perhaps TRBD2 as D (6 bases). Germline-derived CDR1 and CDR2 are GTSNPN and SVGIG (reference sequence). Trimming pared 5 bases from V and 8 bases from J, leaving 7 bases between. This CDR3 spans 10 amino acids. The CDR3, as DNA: TGTGCCTGGGGCGGGGATGAGCAGTTCTTC. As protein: CAWGGDEQFF.